This TCR beta chain originates from a study of blood T cell repertoires in COVID-19. Authors' data handling: Estimation of nucleated cell counts was performed using reference gene primer amplification. Assay used: immunoSEQ multiplex PCR; TCRdb lists only in-frame clones, some missing. The V and J calls and the clone size are those of that table, but D and trimming were determined from the DNA. This table has about 380,000 clones, about 87% appearing once. Germline V gives CDR1 SQVTM, CDR2 ANQGSEA. V was pared by 6 bases and J by 4 bases, with 3 bases of the junction left unmatched. CDR3 size: 12 residues. Everyone who took part was roughly 18 to 89 years old, and they came from 20 to 25 US areas.

This receptor was obtained from a young man who had recovered from COVID-19. V is TRBV29-1 and J is TRBJ2-3, with 8 positions matching TRBD2. The sequenced sample was PBMCs or T cells enriched from blood (not recorded which). The CDR3 reads CSVGGGADTQYF. The CDR3 DNA is TGCAGCGTCGGGGGGGGTGCAGATACGCAGTATTTT.